This TCR beta chain is drawn from a study of identical twins. The study, taken as a whole, reports: Twins' surplus sharing was weaker for beta out-of-frame sequences.

The CDR3 covers 16 residues. Germline CDR1 and CDR2: SGHTA and FQGNSA. V dropped 5 bases and J dropped 0 bases, with 11 bases sitting between them. Unique molecular identifiers were present on cDNA, and template switching added a universal primer site. Each CDR3 protein gets one entry after TCRdb re-called the 5' RACE reads with MiXCR. The sample yields about 570,000 distinct CDR3 sequences, around a tenth seen once. Notes on this clonotype: Its antigen remains unidentified.

The sample was also reused in another study, on yellow fever vaccine responses in identical twins.

The gene calls are TRBV7-2 and TRBJ2-6, with a tentative D call TRBD1 (5 bases). The sample comprised PBMCs. This sequence originates from a woman aged 18-29 years in good health. The CDR3 protein is CASSPQAISGANVLTF. The CDR3 nucleotides are TGTGCCAGCAGCCCACAGGCGATCTCTGGGGCCAACGTCCTGACTTTC.